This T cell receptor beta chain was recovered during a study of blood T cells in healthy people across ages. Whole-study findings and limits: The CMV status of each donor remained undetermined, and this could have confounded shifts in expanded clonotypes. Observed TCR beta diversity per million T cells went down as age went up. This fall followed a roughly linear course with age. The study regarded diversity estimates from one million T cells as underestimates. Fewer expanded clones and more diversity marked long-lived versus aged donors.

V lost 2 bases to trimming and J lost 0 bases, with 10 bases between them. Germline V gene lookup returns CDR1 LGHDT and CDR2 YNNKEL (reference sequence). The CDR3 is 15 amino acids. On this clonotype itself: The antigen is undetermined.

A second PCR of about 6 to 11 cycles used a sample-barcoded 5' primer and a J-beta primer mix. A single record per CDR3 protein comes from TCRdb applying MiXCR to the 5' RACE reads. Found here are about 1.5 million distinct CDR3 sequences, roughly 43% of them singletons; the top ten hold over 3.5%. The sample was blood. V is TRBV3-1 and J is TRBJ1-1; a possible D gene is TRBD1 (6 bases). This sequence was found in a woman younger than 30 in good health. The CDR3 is CASSQWTVLNTEAFF. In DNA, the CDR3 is TGTGCCAGCAGCCAATGGACAGTACTGAACACTGAAGCTTTCTTT.